Detailed here is one TCR beta chain. Sequencing was performed with immunoSEQ multiplex PCR; in TCRdb, only in-frame clones are kept and a portion is missing. The sample holds around 58,000 clones; nearly 90% are singletons and the top ten take about 3.8%. The data belong to a study of control samples from healthy donors and cancer patients. The CDR3 consists of 16 residues. Germline assignment: CDR1 SEHNR and CDR2 FQNEAQ (reference sequence). V gave up 5 bases and J gave up 5 bases; unmatched junction bases: 7. This chain connects TRBV7-9 to TRBJ2-1; the match to TRBD2 covers 12 bases. The sample comprised blood. The sequence derives from a man aged 50-60 years in good health. The CDR3 bases are TGTGCCAGCAGCCCTTGGACTAGCGGGATTGACAATGAGCAGTTCTTC. Translated: CASSPWTSGIDNEQFF.